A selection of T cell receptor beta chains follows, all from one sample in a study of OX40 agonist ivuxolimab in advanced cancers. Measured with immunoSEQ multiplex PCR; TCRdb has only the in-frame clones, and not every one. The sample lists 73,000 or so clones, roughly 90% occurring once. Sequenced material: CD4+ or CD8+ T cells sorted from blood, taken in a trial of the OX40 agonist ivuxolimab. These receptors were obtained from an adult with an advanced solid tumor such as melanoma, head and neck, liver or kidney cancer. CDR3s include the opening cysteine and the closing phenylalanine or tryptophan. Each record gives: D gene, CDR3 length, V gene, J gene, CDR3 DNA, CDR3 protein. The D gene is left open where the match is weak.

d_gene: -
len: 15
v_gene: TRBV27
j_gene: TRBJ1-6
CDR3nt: TGTGCCAGCAGTCCTATACAGTTTTATAATTCACCCCTCCACTTT
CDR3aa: CASSPIQFYNSPLHF

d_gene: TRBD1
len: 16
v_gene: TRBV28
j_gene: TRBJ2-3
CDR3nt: TGTGCCAGCAGTCTGATTCAGGGGGCGCCTAGAGATACGCAGTATTTT
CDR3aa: CASSLIQGAPRDTQYF

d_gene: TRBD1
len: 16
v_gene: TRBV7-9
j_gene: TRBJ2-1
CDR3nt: TGTGCCAGCAGCCAAATGGGACAGGGGACCTACAATGAGCAGTTCTTC
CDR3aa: CASSQMGQGTYNEQFF

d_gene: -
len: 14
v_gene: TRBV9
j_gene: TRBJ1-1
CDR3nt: TGTGCCAGCAGCGTAGGGGGGACGGGAAATGAAGCTTTCTTT
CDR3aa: CASSVGGTGNEAFF

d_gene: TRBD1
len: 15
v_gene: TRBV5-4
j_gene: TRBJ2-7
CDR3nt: TGTGCCAGCAGCTTGGCCGAACAGGGGGCTTACGAGCAGTACTTC
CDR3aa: CASSLAEQGAYEQYF

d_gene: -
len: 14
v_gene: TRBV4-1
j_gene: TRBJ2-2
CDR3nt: TGCGCCAGCAGCCAAGAGTTACGGAGCGGGGAGCTGTTTTTT
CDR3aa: CASSQELRSGELFF

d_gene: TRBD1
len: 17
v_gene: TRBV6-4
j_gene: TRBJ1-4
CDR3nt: TGTGCCAGCAGACTCGGACAGGGGGCCCTCTCTAATGAAAAACTGTTTTTT
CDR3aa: CASRLGQGALSNEKLFF

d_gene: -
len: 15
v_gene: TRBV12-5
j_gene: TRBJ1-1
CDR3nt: TGTGCTAGTGGTCCTGGTGGGGGCGCCGGCACTGAAGCTTTCTTT
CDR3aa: CASGPGGGAGTEAFF

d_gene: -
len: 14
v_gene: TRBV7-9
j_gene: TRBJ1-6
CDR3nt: TGTGCCAGCAGGGAAGGGGATTGGAATTCACCCCTCCACTTT
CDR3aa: CASREGDWNSPLHF

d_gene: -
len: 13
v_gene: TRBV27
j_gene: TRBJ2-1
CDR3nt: TGTGCCAGCAGTGCCGCAGGGTACAATGAGCAGTTCTTC
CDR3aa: CASSAAGYNEQFF

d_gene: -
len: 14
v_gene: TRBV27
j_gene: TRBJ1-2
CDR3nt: TGTGCCAGCAGTTTACGGGGGCCAATCTATGGCTACACCTTC
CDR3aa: CASSLRGPIYGYTF

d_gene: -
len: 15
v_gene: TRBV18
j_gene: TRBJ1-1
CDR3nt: TGTGCCAGCTCACCACTAGCGGGGTCGGACACTGAAGCTTTCTTT
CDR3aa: CASSPLAGSDTEAFF

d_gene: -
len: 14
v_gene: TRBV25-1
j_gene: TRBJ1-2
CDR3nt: TGTGCCAGCAGTACCCGGACGGCACTCTATGGCTACACCTTC
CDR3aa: CASSTRTALYGYTF

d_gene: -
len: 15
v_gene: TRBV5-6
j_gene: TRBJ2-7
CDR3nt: TGTGCCAGCAGCTTCGGGGACCAAACTACGGTCGAGCAGTACTTC
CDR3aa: CASSFGDQTTVEQYF

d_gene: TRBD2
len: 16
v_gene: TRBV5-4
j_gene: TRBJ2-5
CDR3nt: TGTGCCAGCAGCCCACTGACTAGCGGGGGGGCAGAGACCCAGTACTTC
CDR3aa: CASSPLTSGGAETQYF

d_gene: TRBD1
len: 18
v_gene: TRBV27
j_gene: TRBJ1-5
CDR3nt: TGTGCCAGCAGCCTACTCGGGACAGGGGGCTTCTTCAATCAGCCCCAGCATTTT
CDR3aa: CASSLLGTGGFFNQPQHF

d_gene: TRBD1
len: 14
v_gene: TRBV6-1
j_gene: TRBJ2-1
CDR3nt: TGTGCCATACCTGGGCAGGGGGCCATCAATGAGCAGTTCTTC
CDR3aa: CAIPGQGAINEQFF

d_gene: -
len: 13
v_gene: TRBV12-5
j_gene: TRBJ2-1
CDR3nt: TGTGCTAGTGGTCCCAGAACAGGGAACGAGCAGTTCTTC
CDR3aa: CASGPRTGNEQFF

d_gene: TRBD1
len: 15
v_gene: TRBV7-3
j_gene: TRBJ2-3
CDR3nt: TGTGCCAGCAGTGCCGGGACAGGGGTGACAGATACGCAGTATTTT
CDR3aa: CASSAGTGVTDTQYF

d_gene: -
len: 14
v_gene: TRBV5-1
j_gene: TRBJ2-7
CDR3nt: TGCGCCAGCAGCTTGGCTCTGGGGCCGGACGAGCAGTACTTC
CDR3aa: CASSLALGPDEQYF

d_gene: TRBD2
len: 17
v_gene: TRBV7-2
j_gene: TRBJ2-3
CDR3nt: TGTGCCAGCAGCTCTACTAGCGGGGGGGCCTCCACAGATACGCAGTATTTT
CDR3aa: CASSSTSGGASTDTQYF

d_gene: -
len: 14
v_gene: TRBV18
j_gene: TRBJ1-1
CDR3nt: TGTGCCAGCTCACCCGGACGGAGATTCACTGAAGCTTTCTTT
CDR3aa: CASSPGRRFTEAFF

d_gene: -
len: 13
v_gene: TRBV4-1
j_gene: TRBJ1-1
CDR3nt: TGCGCCAGCAGCCAAGTGGGGATGACTGAAGCTTTCTTT
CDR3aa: CASSQVGMTEAFF

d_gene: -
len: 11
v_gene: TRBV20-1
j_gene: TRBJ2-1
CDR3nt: TGCAGCCGGGCCAGGGAGAATGAGCAGTTCTTC
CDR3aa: CSRARENEQFF

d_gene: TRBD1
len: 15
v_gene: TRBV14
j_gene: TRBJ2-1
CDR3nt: TGTGCCAGCAGCCTCGGACAGGGCCTGCCCAATGAGCAGTTCTTC
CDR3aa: CASSLGQGLPNEQFF

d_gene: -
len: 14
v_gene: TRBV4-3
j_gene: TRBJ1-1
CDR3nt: TGCGCCAGCAGCCAAGAATGGCTGAACACTGAAGCTTTCTTT
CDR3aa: CASSQEWLNTEAFF

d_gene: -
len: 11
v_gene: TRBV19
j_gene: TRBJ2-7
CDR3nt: TGTGCCAGTATGGGGGGAAACGAGCAGTACTTC
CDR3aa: CASMGGNEQYF

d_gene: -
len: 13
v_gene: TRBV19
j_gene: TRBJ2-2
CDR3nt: TGTGCCAGTAGTATGCAGGGCACCGGGGAGCTGTTTTTT
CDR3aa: CASSMQGTGELFF